This TCR beta chain was sequenced during a study of blood T cell repertoires in COVID-19. Study-wide background: Samples came from the United States, Italy and Spain, spanning acute and convalescent COVID-19. PBMCs, B-cell-depleted T cells, or T cells were the source of the cDNA or gDNA that made up the material.

Original processing notes: Estimation of nucleated cell counts was performed using reference gene primer amplification. Profiled with immunoSEQ multiplex PCR; TCRdb holds only in-frame clones, not every one. V and J calls and clone size are copied from that table; D and trimming were computed from the DNA. The table lists 55,000 to 80,000 clones, about 76% of them singletons. Trimming took 5 bases from V and 4 from J, leaving 14 bases between them. The CDR3 runs 14 residues. CDR1 and CDR2 (germline): MNHEY, SMNVEV (reference sequence). V and J are TRBV27 and TRBJ1-1; D remains unclear. The clonotype comes from a human donor in a cohort sampled during active COVID-19. What was sequenced was peripheral blood. CDR3 sequence (DNA): TGTGCCAGCAGTCCAATCCCCGGTAGCACTGAAGCTTTCTTT. Translation: CASSPIPGSTEAFF.